The rows below give T cell receptor beta chains drawn from one sample of a study of blood T cell repertoires in COVID-19. Assay used: immunoSEQ multiplex PCR; TCRdb lists only in-frame clones, some missing. The repertoire consists of about 80,000 clones, with 88% occurring once and the leading ten covering roughly 4.8%. Sequenced input: peripheral blood. The source is a woman of 80 years or more with acute or convalescent COVID-19. Each CDR3 is given with its conserved first and last residue. A D gene is named only where the DNA matches it firmly. Expanded clones get a size class; other rows say once, few or many, or leave the size out.

size: -; J: TRBJ1-2; V: TRBV3-1/TRBV3-2; D: -; CDR3: CASSPREQYGYTF; DNA: TGTGCCAGCAGCCCCCGGGAACAGTATGGCTACACCTTC
size: -; J: TRBJ2-7; V: TRBV5-1; D: TRBD1; CDR3: CASSTRQGNEQYF; DNA: TGCGCCAGCAGTACTAGACAGGGCAACGAGCAGTACTTC
size: -; J: TRBJ1-5; V: TRBV5-1; D: -; CDR3: CASSLGGVGSNQPQHF; DNA: TGCGCCAGCAGCTTGGGCGGGGTCGGGAGCAATCAGCCCCAGCATTTT
size: -; J: TRBJ1-3; V: TRBV2; D: TRBD1; CDR3: CASREWTGGGNTIYF; DNA: TGTGCCAGCAGGGAATGGACAGGGGGTGGAAACACCATATATTTT
size: -; J: TRBJ2-5; V: TRBV7-2; D: -; CDR3: CASTPQANSWETQYF; DNA: TGTGCCAGCACCCCTCAGGCGAACAGTTGGGAGACCCAGTACTTC
size: -; J: TRBJ2-1; V: TRBV5-1; D: TRBD2; CDR3: CASSVGTSHNEQFF; DNA: TGCGCCAGCTCCGTGGGGACTAGTCACAATGAGCAGTTCTTC
size: -; J: TRBJ2-5; V: TRBV5-1; D: -; CDR3: CASSLESGSQETQYF; DNA: TGCGCCAGCAGCTTGGAGAGCGGAAGTCAAGAGACCCAGTACTTC
size: -; J: TRBJ1-1; V: TRBV13; D: TRBD1; CDR3: CASSFTGGSEAFF; DNA: TGTGCCAGCAGCTTTACAGGGGGGTCTGAAGCTTTCTTT
size: -; J: TRBJ2-1; V: TRBV28; D: -; CDR3: CASSPLYSYNEQFF; DNA: TGTGCCAGCAGTCCGTTATACTCCTACAATGAGCAGTTCTTC
size: -; J: TRBJ1-6; V: TRBV10-1; D: -; CDR3: CATTVDTPPIYNSPLHF; DNA: TGCGCCACCACAGTCGACACCCCACCCATCTATAATTCACCCCTCCACTTT
size: -; J: TRBJ2-5; V: TRBV19; D: TRBD2; CDR3: CASSRLAGGRETQYF; DNA: TGTGCCAGTAGTAGGCTAGCGGGGGGGCGGGAGACCCAGTACTTC
size: -; J: TRBJ1-6; V: TRBV28; D: -; CDR3: CASSLGGGGGSPLHF; DNA: TGTGCCAGCAGTTTGGGCGGGGGCGGTGGTTCACCCCTCCACTTT
size: -; J: TRBJ2-2; V: TRBV14; D: TRBD2; CDR3: CASSRSGVNTGELFF; DNA: TGTGCCAGCAGCCGCAGCGGGGTGAACACCGGGGAGCTGTTTTTT
size: -; J: TRBJ1-4; V: TRBV14; D: -; CDR3: CASSQEQGFIEKLFF; DNA: TGTGCCAGCAGCCAAGAGCAGGGGTTCATTGAAAAACTGTTTTTT
size: -; J: TRBJ1-6; V: TRBV5-4; D: TRBD1; CDR3: CASSLSNRGGNSPLHF; DNA: TGTGCCAGCAGCTTGTCCAACAGGGGTGGGAATTCACCCCTCCACTTT
size: -; J: TRBJ2-2; V: TRBV15; D: -; CDR3: CATSRGQGTGELFF; DNA: TGTGCCACCAGCAGGGGCCAGGGCACCGGGGAGCTGTTTTTT
size: -; J: TRBJ2-7; V: TRBV29-1; D: -; CDR3: CSVAPAGSLYEQYF; DNA: TGCAGCGTTGCCCCCGCGGGGAGCCTCTACGAGCAGTACTTC
size: -; J: TRBJ1-2; V: TRBV7-3; D: TRBD1; CDR3: CASSFPVQGANYGYTF; DNA: TGTGCCAGCAGCTTCCCGGTACAGGGGGCTAACTATGGCTACACCTTC
size: -; J: TRBJ2-1; V: TRBV18; D: -; CDR3: CASSPSQGSNEQFF; DNA: TGTGCCAGCTCACCATCGCAGGGGAGCAATGAGCAGTTCTTC
size: -; J: TRBJ2-7; V: TRBV6-5; D: TRBD1; CDR3: CASSRTGDIYEQYF; DNA: TGTGCCAGCTCTCGGACAGGGGATATCTACGAGCAGTACTTC
size: -; J: TRBJ1-3; V: TRBV5-5; D: -; CDR3: CASSFGIGSGNTIYF; DNA: TGTGCCAGCAGCTTCGGGATAGGCTCTGGAAACACCATATATTTT
size: few; J: TRBJ2-2; V: TRBV3-1/TRBV3-2; D: TRBD1; CDR3: CASSPTGVVGELFF; DNA: TGTGCCAGCAGCCCAACAGGGGTGGTCGGGGAGCTGTTTTTT
size: -; J: TRBJ1-6; V: TRBV27; D: -; CDR3: CASSPQRGSSYNSPLHF; DNA: TGTGCCAGCAGTCCTCAAAGGGGGAGCTCCTATAATTCACCCCTCCACTTT
size: once; J: TRBJ1-4; V: TRBV19; D: -; CDR3: CATRRTAATNEKLFF; DNA: TGTGCCACGAGAAGGACAGCCGCAACTAATGAAAAACTGTTTTTT
size: -; J: TRBJ1-4; V: TRBV7-6; D: -; CDR3: CASSLLSSRGEKLFF; DNA: TGTGCCAGCAGCTTACTTTCTAGCCGTGGGGAAAAACTGTTTTTT
size: -; J: TRBJ2-2; V: TRBV5-6; D: TRBD1; CDR3: CASSLSGTEFPGELFF; DNA: TGTGCCAGCAGCCTCTCCGGGACAGAGTTTCCCGGGGAGCTGTTTTTT
size: -; J: TRBJ2-1; V: TRBV5-1; D: TRBD1; CDR3: CASSLDGQGPYNEQFF; DNA: TGCGCCAGCAGCTTGGACGGACAGGGCCCCTACAATGAGCAGTTCTTC
size: -; J: TRBJ1-2; V: TRBV11-1; D: -; CDR3: CASSLGQEYGYTF; DNA: TGTGCCAGCAGCTTAGGGCAGGAATATGGCTACACCTTC
size: -; J: TRBJ2-1; V: TRBV6-2/TRBV6-3; D: TRBD2; CDR3: CASSPTSGRPLNEQFF; DNA: TGTGCCAGCAGCCCTACTAGCGGGAGACCTCTCAATGAGCAGTTCTTC
size: -; J: TRBJ2-7; V: TRBV21-1; D: -; CDR3: CASRFGTSGYEQYF; DNA: TGTGCCAGCCGGTTTGGGACTAGCGGTTACGAGCAGTACTTC
size: -; J: TRBJ2-1; V: TRBV7-9; D: TRBD1; CDR3: CASSLVGTGGFGNEQFF; DNA: TGTGCCAGCAGCTTAGTGGGGACAGGGGGTTTTGGAAATGAGCAGTTCTTC
size: -; J: TRBJ1-2; V: TRBV5-1; D: -; CDR3: CASSMTAYGYTF; DNA: TGCGCCAGCAGCATGACAGCCTATGGCTACACCTTC
size: -; J: TRBJ2-5; V: TRBV19; D: -; CDR3: CASSMRLEETQYF; DNA: TGTGCCAGTAGTATGAGACTAGAAGAGACCCAGTACTTC
size: -; J: TRBJ2-1; V: TRBV15; D: -; CDR3: CATSRGRAAYNEQFF; DNA: TGTGCCACCAGCAGAGGCAGGGCAGCCTACAATGAGCAGTTCTTC
size: -; J: TRBJ2-3; V: TRBV27; D: -; CDR3: CASSLSPTRADTQYF; DNA: TGTGCCAGCAGTTTATCGCCGACTAGGGCAGATACGCAGTATTTT
size: -; J: TRBJ2-7; V: TRBV30; D: TRBD2; CDR3: CAWTRGGGYEQYF; DNA: TGTGCCTGGACGCGGGGGGGCGGGTACGAGCAGTACTTC
size: -; J: TRBJ1-4; V: TRBV7-6; D: -; CDR3: CASSLGVNEKLFF; DNA: TGTGCCAGCAGCTTAGGAGTTAATGAAAAACTGTTTTTT
size: -; J: TRBJ2-7; V: TRBV6-5; D: -; CDR3: CASSYARSYEQYF; DNA: TGTGCCAGCAGTTACGCGCGCTCCTACGAGCAGTACTTC
size: few; J: TRBJ1-2; V: TRBV2; D: TRBD1; CDR3: CASSYRGTNYGYTF; DNA: TGTGCCAGCAGTTACAGGGGGACCAACTATGGCTACACCTTC
size: -; J: TRBJ1-1; V: TRBV29-1; D: -; CDR3: CSVFKPDWENTEAFF; DNA: TGCAGCGTTTTTAAACCGGACTGGGAGAACACTGAAGCTTTCTTT
size: -; J: TRBJ2-5; V: TRBV18; D: TRBD2; CDR3: CASATSGSGETQYF; DNA: TGTGCCAGCGCAACTAGCGGGAGTGGAGAGACCCAGTACTTC
size: -; J: TRBJ1-2; V: TRBV24-1; D: TRBD1; CDR3: CATRQGPNYGYTF; DNA: TGTGCGACTCGACAGGGCCCGAACTATGGCTACACCTTC
size: -; J: TRBJ2-5; V: TRBV5-6; D: -; CDR3: CASSRGHGGGETQYF; DNA: TGTGCCAGCAGCCGAGGCCACGGGGGTGGAGAGACCCAGTACTTC
size: -; J: TRBJ1-2; V: TRBV3-1/TRBV3-2; D: TRBD1; CDR3: CASTGQGNYGYTF; DNA: TGTGCCAGCACTGGACAGGGCAACTATGGCTACACCTTC
size: -; J: TRBJ2-3; V: TRBV5-4; D: TRBD1; CDR3: CASSPVRAGGSDTQYF; DNA: TGTGCCAGCAGCCCGGTGCGGGCAGGGGGTTCAGATACGCAGTATTTT
size: -; J: TRBJ1-2; V: TRBV7-9; D: -; CDR3: CASSPGDYGYTF; DNA: TGTGCCAGCAGCCCCGGGGACTATGGCTACACCTTC
size: -; J: TRBJ1-1; V: TRBV13; D: -; CDR3: CASSLGLPLRGTEAFF; DNA: TGTGCCAGCAGCTTAGGGCTGCCCTTAAGAGGGACTGAAGCTTTCTTT
size: -; J: TRBJ2-3; V: TRBV5-5; D: -; CDR3: CASSSRAGVVGTDTQYF; DNA: TGTGCCAGCAGCTCAAGAGCAGGGGTAGTTGGCACAGATACGCAGTATTTT